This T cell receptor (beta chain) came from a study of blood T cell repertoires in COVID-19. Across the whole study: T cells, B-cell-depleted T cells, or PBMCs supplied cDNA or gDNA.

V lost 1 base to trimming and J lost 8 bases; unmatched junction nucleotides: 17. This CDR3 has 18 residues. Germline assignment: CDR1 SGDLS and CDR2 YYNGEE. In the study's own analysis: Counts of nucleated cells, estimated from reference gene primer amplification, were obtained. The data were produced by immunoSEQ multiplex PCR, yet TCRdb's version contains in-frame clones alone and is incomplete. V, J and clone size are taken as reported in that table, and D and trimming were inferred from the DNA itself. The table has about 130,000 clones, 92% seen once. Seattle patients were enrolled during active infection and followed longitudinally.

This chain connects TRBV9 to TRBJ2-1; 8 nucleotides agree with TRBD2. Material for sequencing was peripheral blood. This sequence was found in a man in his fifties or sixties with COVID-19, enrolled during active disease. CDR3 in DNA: TGTGCCAGCAGCGTATCCGGGACTAGTCGGGCCACGGGAGATGAGCAGTTCTTC. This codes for CASSVSGTSRATGDEQFF. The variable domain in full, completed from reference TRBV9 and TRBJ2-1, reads DSGVTQTPKHLITATGQRVTLRCSPRSGDLSVYWYQQSLDQGLQFLIQYYNGEERAKGNILERFSAQQFPDLHSELNLSSLELGDSALYFCASSVSGTSRATGDEQFFGPGTRLTVL.